This TCR beta chain was recorded in a study of OX40 agonist ivuxolimab in advanced cancers. The wider study: Dose-escalation patients had hepatocellular carcinoma, melanoma, renal cell or head and neck cancer.

There are 15 residues in the CDR3. V was clipped by 6 bases and J by 1 base; unmatched bases: 7. CDR1 is LNHDA and CDR2 is SQIVND in the germline V gene (reference sequence). Assay: immunoSEQ multiplex PCR; the TCRdb copy retains only in-frame clones and omits some. This table holds 43,000 or so clones, around 90% found once. In the case of this clone: The antigen is not known.

Study-wide results and limits: At 0.1 to 3.0 mg/kg, clonal expansion of CD4+ and CD8+ blood T cells had occurred by week 6.

This receptor was identified in an adult with an advanced solid tumor such as melanoma, head and neck, liver or kidney cancer. Sequencing was performed on CD4+ or CD8+ T cells sorted from blood, taken in a trial of the OX40 agonist ivuxolimab. V is TRBV19 and J is TRBJ1-1, with 8 bases lining up with TRBD1. In DNA, the CDR3 is TGTGCCAGTAGCCTCAGGGGGCAGAGGAACACTGAAGCTTTCTTT. Protein sequence: CASSLRGQRNTEAFF.